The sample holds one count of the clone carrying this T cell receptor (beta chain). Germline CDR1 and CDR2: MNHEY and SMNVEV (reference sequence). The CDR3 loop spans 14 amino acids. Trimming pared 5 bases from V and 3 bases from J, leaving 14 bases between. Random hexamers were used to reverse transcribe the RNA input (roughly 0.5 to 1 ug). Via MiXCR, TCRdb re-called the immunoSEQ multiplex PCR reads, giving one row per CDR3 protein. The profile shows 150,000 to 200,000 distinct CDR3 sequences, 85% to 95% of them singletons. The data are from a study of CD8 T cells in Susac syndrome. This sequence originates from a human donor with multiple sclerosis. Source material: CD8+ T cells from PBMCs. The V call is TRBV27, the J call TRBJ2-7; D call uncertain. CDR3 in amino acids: CASSVGGLFYEQYF. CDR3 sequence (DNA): TGTGCCAGCAGTGTGGGCGGCCTCTTCTACGAGCAGTACTTC.